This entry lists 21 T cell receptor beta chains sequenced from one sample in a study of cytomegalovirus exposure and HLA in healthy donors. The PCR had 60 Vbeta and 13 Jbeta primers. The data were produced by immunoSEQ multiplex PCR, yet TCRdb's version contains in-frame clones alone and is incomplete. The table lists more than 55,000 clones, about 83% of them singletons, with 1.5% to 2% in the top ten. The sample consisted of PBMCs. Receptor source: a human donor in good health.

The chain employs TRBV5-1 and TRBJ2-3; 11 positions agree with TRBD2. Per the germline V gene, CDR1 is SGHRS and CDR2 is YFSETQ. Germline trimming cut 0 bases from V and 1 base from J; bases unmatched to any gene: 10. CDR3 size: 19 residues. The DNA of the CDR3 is TGCGCCAGCAGCTTGGCCCCCCTCTTAGCGGGAGGGGGCACAGATACGCAGTATTTT. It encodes CASSLAPLLAGGGTDTQYF.

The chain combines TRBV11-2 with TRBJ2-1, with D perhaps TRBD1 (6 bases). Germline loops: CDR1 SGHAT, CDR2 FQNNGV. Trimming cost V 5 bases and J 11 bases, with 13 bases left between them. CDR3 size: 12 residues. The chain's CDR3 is CASSAVGGQQFF. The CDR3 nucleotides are TGTGCCAGCAGCGCGGTAGGGGGACAGCAGTTCTTC. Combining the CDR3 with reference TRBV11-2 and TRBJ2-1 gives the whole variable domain EAGVAQSPRYKIIEKRQSVAFWCNPISGHATLYWYQQILGQGPKLLIQFQNNGVVDDSQLPKDRFSAERLKGVDSTLKIQPAKLEDSAVYLCASSAVGGQQFFGPGTRLTVL.

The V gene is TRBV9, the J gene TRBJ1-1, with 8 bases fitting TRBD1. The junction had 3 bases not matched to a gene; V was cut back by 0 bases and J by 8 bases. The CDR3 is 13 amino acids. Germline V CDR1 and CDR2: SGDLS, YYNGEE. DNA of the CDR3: TGTGCCAGCAGCGTAGTCGGGACAGGAGAAGCTTTCTTT. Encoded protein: CASSVVGTGEAFF.

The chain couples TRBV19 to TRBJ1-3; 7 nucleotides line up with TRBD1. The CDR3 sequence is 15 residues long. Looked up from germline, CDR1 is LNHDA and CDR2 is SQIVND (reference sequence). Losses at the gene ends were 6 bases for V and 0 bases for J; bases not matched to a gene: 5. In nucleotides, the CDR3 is TGTGCCAGTAGCAAAACAGGGGACTCTGGAAACACCATATATTTT. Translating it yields CASSKTGDSGNTIYF.

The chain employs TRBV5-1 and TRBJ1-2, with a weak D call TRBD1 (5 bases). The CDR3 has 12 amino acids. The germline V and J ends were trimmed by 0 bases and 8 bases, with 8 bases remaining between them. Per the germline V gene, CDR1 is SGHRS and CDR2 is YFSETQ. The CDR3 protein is CASSLGGGGYTF. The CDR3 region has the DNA TGCGCCAGCAGCTTGGGGGGCGGCGGCTACACCTTC.

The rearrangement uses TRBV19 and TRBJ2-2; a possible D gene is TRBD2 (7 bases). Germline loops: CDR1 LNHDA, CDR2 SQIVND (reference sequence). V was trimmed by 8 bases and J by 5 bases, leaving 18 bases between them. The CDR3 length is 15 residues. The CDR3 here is CASAGGGAGTGELFF. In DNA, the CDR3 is TGTGCCAGTGCGGGCGGGGGCGCAGGGACCGGGGAGCTGTTTTTT. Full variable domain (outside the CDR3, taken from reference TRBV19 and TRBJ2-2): DGGITQSPKYLFRKEGQNVTLSCEQNLNHDAMYWYRQDPGQGLRLIYYSQIVNDFQKGDIAEGYSVSREKKESFPLTVTSAQKNPTAFYLCASAGGGAGTGELFFGEGSRLTVL.

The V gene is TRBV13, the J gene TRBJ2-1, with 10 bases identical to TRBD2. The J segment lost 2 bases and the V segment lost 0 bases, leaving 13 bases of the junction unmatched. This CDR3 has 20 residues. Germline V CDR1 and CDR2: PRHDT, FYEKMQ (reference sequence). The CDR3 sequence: CASSLGPARGTSAPYNEQFF. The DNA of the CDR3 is TGTGCCAGCAGCTTAGGTCCCGCCCGGGGGACTAGCGCACCCTACAATGAGCAGTTCTTC.

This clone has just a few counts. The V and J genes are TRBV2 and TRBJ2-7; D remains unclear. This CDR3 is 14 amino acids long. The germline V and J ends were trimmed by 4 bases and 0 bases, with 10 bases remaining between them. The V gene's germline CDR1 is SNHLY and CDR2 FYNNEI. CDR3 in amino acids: CASSAINNSYEQYF. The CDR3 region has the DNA TGTGCCAGCAGTGCCATCAACAACTCCTACGAGCAGTACTTC.

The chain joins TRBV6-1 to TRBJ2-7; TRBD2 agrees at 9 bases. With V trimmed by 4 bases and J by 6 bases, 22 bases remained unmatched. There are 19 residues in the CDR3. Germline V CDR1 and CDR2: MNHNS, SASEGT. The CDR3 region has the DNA TGTGCCAGCAGTGGATCGACGGGCGCGAAGACTAGCGGTTTTCTCGAGCAGTACTTC. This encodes CASSGSTGAKTSGFLEQYF.

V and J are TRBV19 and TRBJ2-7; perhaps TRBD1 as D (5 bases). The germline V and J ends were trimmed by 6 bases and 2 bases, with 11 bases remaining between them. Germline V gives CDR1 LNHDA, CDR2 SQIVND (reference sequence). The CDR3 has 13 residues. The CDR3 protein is CASSHGAAYEQYF. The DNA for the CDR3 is TGTGCCAGTAGCCATGGGGCAGCCTACGAGCAGTACTTC.

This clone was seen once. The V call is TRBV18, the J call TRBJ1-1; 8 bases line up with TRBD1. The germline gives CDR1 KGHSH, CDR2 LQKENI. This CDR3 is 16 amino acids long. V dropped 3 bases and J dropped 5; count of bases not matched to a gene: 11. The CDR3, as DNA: TGTGCCAGCTCACCCCCGTCCCGGGACAGGCAGACTGAAGCTTTCTTT. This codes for CASSPPSRDRQTEAFF.

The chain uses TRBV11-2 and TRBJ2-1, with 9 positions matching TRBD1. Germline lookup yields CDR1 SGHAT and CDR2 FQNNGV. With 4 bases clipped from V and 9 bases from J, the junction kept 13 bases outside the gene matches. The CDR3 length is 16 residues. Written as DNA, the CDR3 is TGTGCCAGCAGCTCAATACAGGGGGCTATTGGGGGTGAGCAGTTCTTC. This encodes CASSSIQGAIGGEQFF.

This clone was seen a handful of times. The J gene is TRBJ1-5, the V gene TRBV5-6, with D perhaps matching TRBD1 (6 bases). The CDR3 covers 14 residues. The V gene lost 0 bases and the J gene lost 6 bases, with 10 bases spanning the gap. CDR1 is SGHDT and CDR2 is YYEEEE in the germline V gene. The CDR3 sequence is CASSLAGGSQPQHF. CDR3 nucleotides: TGTGCCAGCAGCTTGGCGGGGGGCAGTCAGCCCCAGCATTTT.

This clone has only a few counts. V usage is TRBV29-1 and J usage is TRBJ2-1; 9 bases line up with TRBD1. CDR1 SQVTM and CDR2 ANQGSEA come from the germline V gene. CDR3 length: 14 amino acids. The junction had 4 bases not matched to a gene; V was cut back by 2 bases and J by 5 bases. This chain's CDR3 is CSVETRDRDNEQFF. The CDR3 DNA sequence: TGCAGCGTTGAAACCCGGGACAGGGACAATGAGCAGTTCTTC.

CDR3 coding DNA: TGTGCCAGCAGCTTAGTGGCTAGCGGGATGGACGAGCAGTACTTC. Protein: CASSLVASGMDEQYF. The chain has TRBV7-6 and TRBJ2-5; 9 bases are shared with TRBD2. Near its end, the DNA agrees better with TRBJ2-7, so the J call may be wrong. The CDR3 runs 15 residues. Germline V gene sequence: CDR1 SGHVS, CDR2 FNYEAQ.

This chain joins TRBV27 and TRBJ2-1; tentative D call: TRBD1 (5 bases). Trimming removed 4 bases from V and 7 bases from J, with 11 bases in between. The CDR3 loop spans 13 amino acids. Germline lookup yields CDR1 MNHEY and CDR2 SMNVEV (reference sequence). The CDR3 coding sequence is TGTGCCAGCAGTTCAAACAGGTTAAATGAGCAGTTCTTC. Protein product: CASSSNRLNEQFF.

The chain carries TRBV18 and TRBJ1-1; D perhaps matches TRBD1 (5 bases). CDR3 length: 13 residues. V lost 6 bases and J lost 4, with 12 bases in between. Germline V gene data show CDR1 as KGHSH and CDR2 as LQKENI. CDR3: CASSSGGGTEAFF. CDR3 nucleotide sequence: TGTGCCAGCTCGTCGGGGGGGGGCACTGAAGCTTTCTTT.

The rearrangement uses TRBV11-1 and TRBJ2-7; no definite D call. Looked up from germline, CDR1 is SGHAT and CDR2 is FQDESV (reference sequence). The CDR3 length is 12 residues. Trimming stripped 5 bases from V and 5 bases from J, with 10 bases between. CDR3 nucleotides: TGTGCCAGCAGCCCAAATCGGGACGAGCAGTACTTC. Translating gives CASSPNRDEQYF.

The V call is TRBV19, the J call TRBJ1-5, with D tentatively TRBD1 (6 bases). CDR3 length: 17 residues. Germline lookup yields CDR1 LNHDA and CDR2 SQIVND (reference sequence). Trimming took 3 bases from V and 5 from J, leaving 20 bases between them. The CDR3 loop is CASSITRGRGKYQPQHF. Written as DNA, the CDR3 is TGTGCCAGTAGTATCACGCGGGGGCGCGGGAAGTATCAGCCCCAGCATTTT.

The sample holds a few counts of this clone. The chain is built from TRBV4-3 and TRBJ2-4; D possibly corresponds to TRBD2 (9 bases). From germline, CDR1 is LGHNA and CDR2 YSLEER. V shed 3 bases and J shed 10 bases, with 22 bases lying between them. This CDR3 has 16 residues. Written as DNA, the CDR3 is TGCGCCAGCAGCCAGGCAGGGGGCGGGGGGGTTTCTATTCAGTACTTC. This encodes CASSQAGGGGVSIQYF.

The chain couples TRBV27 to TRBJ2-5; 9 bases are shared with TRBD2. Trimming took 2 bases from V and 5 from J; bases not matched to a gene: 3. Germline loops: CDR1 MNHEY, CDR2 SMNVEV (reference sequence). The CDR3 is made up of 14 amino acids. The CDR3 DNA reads TGTGCCAGCAGTTTAGCGGGAGGGGCGGAGACCCAGTACTTC. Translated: CASSLAGGAETQYF.